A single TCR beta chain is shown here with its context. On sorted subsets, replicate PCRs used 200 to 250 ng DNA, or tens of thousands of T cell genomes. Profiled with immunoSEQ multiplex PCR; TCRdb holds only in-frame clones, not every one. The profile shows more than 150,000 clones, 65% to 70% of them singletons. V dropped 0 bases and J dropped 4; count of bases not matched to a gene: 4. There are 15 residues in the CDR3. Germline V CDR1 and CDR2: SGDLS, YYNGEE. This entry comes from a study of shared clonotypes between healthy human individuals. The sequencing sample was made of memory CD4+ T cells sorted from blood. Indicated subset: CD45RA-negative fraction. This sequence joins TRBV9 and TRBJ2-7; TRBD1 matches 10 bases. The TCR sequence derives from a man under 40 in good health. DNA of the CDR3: TGTGCCAGCAGCGTAGGGGACAGGGGTGGGTACGAGCAGTACTTC. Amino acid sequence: CASSVGDRGGYEQYF.